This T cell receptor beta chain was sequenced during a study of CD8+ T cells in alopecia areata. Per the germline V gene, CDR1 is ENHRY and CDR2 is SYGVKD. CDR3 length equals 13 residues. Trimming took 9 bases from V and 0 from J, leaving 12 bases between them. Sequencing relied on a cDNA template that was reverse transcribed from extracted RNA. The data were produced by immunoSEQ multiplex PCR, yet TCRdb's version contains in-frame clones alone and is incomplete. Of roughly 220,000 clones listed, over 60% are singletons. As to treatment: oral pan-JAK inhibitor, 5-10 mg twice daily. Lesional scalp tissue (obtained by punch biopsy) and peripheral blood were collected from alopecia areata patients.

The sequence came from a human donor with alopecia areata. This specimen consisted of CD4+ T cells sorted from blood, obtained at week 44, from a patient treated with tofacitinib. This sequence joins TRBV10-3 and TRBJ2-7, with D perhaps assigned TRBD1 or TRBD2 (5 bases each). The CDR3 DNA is TGTGCCATGGGACCGTCTTCCTCCTACGAGCAGTACTTC. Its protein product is CAMGPSSSYEQYF.